This section outlines one T cell receptor (beta chain) sequence together with its context. Its antigen is as yet unknown. This entry comes from a study of shared clonotypes between healthy human individuals. The overall study: The composition of the donors was two women and a few men aged 18 to 49.

The study enrolled healthy HIV-negative adults without recent acute infections or vaccinations as donors. Some 92 million PBMCs went into genomic DNA for unsorted samples. Overall study results and limits: Deeper or shallower sequencing was expected to change how clonotypes are shared among donors.

Sequencing used immunoSEQ multiplex PCR; TCRdb keeps in-frame clones, though not all of them. This table holds about 490,000 clones, around 73% found once. Trimming removed 6 bases from V and 4 bases from J, with 10 bases in between. The CDR3 extends over 13 amino acids. Looked up from germline, CDR1 is KGHSH and CDR2 is LQKENI. J is TRBJ1-5 and V is TRBV18; D remains ambiguous. The sample comprised PBMCs. The source is a woman between 35 and 50 years old in good health. Some clones in this sample may be carry-over from other donors' samples. The CDR3 loop reads CASSFTENQPQHF. In nucleotides, the CDR3 is TGTGCCAGCTCCTTCACAGAAAATCAGCCCCAGCATTTT.